Listed below are T cell receptor beta chains from one sample, sequenced in a study of blood T cells in healthy people across ages. TCRdb passed the 5' RACE reads through MiXCR, listing each CDR3 protein once. Seen here are about 680,000 distinct CDR3 sequences, 49% observed once, and the top ten hold 30% to 35%. The source material was blood. These receptors all come from a woman aged 60-70 years in good health. CDR3s include the opening cysteine and the closing phenylalanine or tryptophan. A D gene is named only where the DNA matches it firmly. Clone sizes are given selectively: once, few, many, or a class where the clone is expanded.

J gene	V gene	D gene	clone size	CDR3 DNA	CDR3 protein
TRBJ2-1	TRBV7-6	-	many	TGTGCCAGCAGCCGCTCCTACAATGAGCAGTTCTTC	CASSRSYNEQFF
TRBJ2-1	TRBV6-2/TRBV6-3	-	once	TGTGCCAGCAGTTACGTAGCGAGGGAGCAGTTCTTC	CASSYVAREQFF
TRBJ2-7	TRBV7-6	TRBD1	few	TGTGCCAGCAGCCTACACCCACAGGGGGCAATCTACGAGCAGTACTTC	CASSLHPQGAIYEQYF
TRBJ2-2	TRBV5-1	TRBD1	-	TGCGCCAGCAGCTCAGGACAGGCCCTGACCGGGGAGCTGTTTTTT	CASSSGQALTGELFF
TRBJ2-7	TRBV6-2/TRBV6-3	TRBD1	-	TGTGCCAGCCCCCAAACAGGGGTCGCTCTCTACGAGCAGTACTTC	CASPQTGVALYEQYF
TRBJ2-5	TRBV4-3	-	many	TGCGCCAGCTCCCCCACTAGCCGTCCTATATCACCCCAAGAGACCCAGTACTTC	CASSPTSRPISPQETQYF
TRBJ2-1	TRBV29-1	-	few	TGCAGCGTTAGACGGGACCGAAACTACAATGAGCAGTTCTTC	CSVRRDRNYNEQFF
TRBJ2-1	TRBV21-1	-	once	TGTGCCAGCAGCAATGGATTCTTTCTCCTACAGGGGGCGTTCAATGAGCAGTTCTTC	CASSNGFFLLQGAFNEQFF
TRBJ1-6	TRBV28	-	-	TGTGCCAGCAGTTTTTGGCAGGGTTCGCCCCTCCACTTT	CASSFWQGSPLHF
TRBJ2-7	TRBV12-3/TRBV12-4	TRBD2	-	TGTGCCAGCAGGCTCGGACTAGCGGGAGTCTACGAGCAGTACTTC	CASRLGLAGVYEQYF
TRBJ1-2	TRBV5-1	-	-	TGCGCCAGCAGGGGGCAGATGAGTGGCTACACCTTC	CASRGQMSGYTF
TRBJ2-2	TRBV18	-	-	TGTGCCAGCTCACCAACGGAACAGGGGAGGTCCGGGGAGCTGTTTTTT	CASSPTEQGRSGELFF
TRBJ2-7	TRBV28	-	-	TGTGCCAGCAGTTTGGAGGGGGGATCGAGCGAGCAGTACTTC	CASSLEGGSSEQYF
TRBJ1-4	TRBV10-3	TRBD1	-	TGTGCCATCAGTCCACAGGGGACAAATGAAAAACTGTTTTTT	CAISPQGTNEKLFF
TRBJ2-5	TRBV2	-	few	TGTGCCAGCAGTGAAGTGTACCAAGAGACCCAGTACTTC	CASSEVYQETQYF
TRBJ2-7	TRBV20-1	TRBD2	few	TGCAGTGCTAGGGCGGGACTAGCGCGCGAGCAGTACTTC	CSARAGLAREQYF
TRBJ2-1	TRBV11-3	-	-	TGTGCCAGCAGCTCCTATCGGAATGAGCAGTTCTTC	CASSSYRNEQFF
TRBJ1-1	TRBV7-2	-	-	TGTGCCAGCAGCCCACACACGCGGACCTTGAACACTGAAGCTTTCTTT	CASSPHTRTLNTEAFF
TRBJ2-7	TRBV5-5	-	-	TGTGCCAGCAGGCCGCGTGGGGGGGCCTCCTACAATGAGCAGTACTTC	CASRPRGGASYNEQYF
TRBJ1-4	TRBV7-9	-	-	TGTGCCAGTAACACGGCGCCCCTCGGGTTGTTTTTT	CASNTAPLGLFF
TRBJ2-3	TRBV6-5	TRBD2	-	TGTGCCAGCAGTTCCCCCGGACTCCTAGCGGGGGTGTCTGGCACAGATACGCAGTATTTT	CASSSPGLLAGVSGTDTQYF
TRBJ2-4	TRBV6-5	-	few	-	CASSYFGSGSGAKNIQYF
TRBJ2-1	TRBV7-2	-	-	TGTGCCAGCGGGGGGATTATTTCGGGTGAGCAGTTCTTC	CASGGIISGEQFF
TRBJ1-5	TRBV10-3	-	few	TGTGCCAATGGCGACTATAGCAATCAGCCCCAGCATTTT	CANGDYSNQPQHF
TRBJ2-3	TRBV28	TRBD1	-	TGTGCCAGCAGTTTATCTGACAGGGCAGATACGCAGTATTTT	CASSLSDRADTQYF
TRBJ2-6	TRBV7-9	TRBD1	few	TGTGCCAGCAGCTTAGGTTTTTGGACAGGGGCCACTGGGGCCAACGTCCTGACTTTC	CASSLGFWTGATGANVLTF
TRBJ1-2	TRBV7-3	TRBD1	few	TGTGCCAGCAGCTCACAGGGGAGCAATGGCTACACCTTC	CASSSQGSNGYTF
TRBJ2-1	TRBV20-1	TRBD2	once	TGCAGTGCTAGGGGGACGACTAGCGACGCCCAGTTCTTC	CSARGTTSDAQFF
TRBJ2-5	TRBV28	-	once	TGTGCCAGCAGGATCAGGAACAGGGAGGGCGAGACCCAGTACTTC	CASRIRNREGETQYF
TRBJ2-5	TRBV20-1	TRBD2	-	TGCAGTGCTAGGGGTGGGACTAGCGGGGAGACCCAGTACTTC	CSARGGTSGETQYF
TRBJ1-4	TRBV10-3	-	-	TGTGCCATCAGTGAGTCCGGGACACAGGGTGAAAAACTGTTTTTT	CAISESGTQGEKLFF
TRBJ2-3	TRBV20-1	-	-	TGCACAATAGGAGGGTCCGATACGCAGTATTTT	CTIGGSDTQYF
TRBJ2-1	TRBV6-1	TRBD2	-	TGTGCCAGCACCAGACGCCCACTAGCGGGAGGGGGGAATGAGCAGTTCTTC	CASTRRPLAGGGNEQFF
TRBJ2-3	TRBV3-1	TRBD1	once	TGTGCCAGCAGCCAAACGGGACAGGGGAAAGATACGCAGTATTTT	CASSQTGQGKDTQYF
TRBJ2-7	TRBV10-3	TRBD1	-	TGTGCCATCAAAACAGGGGGCGAATCCCCCTACGAGCAGTACTTC	CAIKTGGESPYEQYF
TRBJ2-5	TRBV20-1	TRBD2	many	TGCAGTGCTAGAGTCTCAGCGGGAGGGCTGGAGACCCAGTACTTC	CSARVSAGGLETQYF
TRBJ1-2	TRBV4-3	-	-	TGCGCCAGCAGCCAACAGCTTAACTATGGCTACACCTTC	CASSQQLNYGYTF
TRBJ2-7	TRBV20-1	-	few	TGCAGTGCTAGAGTTGGTAGCGGACCCTACGAGCAGTACTTC	CSARVGSGPYEQYF
TRBJ2-3	TRBV18	-	few	TGTGCCAGCTCACCACTCGCCCCAGATACGCAGTATTTT	CASSPLAPDTQYF
TRBJ1-5	TRBV20-1	-	-	TGCAGTGCTAGGTTAGGGATGGGAGACCAGCCCCAGCATTTT	CSARLGMGDQPQHF
TRBJ2-4	TRBV4-1	TRBD2	many	TGCGCCAGCAGCCAAGAATCGCCTAGCGGGAGTTCAAACATTCAGTACTTC	CASSQESPSGSSNIQYF
TRBJ2-7	TRBV29-1	TRBD1	many	TGCAGCGTTGAAAGGGACAGGCCCTCCTACGAGCAGTACTTC	CSVERDRPSYEQYF
TRBJ1-1	TRBV5-1	-	once	TGCGCCAGCAGCGGCGGGACACCGAACACTGAAGCTTTCTTT	CASSGGTPNTEAFF
TRBJ1-4	TRBV9	-	-	TGTGCCAGCAGCGCTCTGGACAGAGCAACTAATGAAAAACTGTTTTTT	CASSALDRATNEKLFF
TRBJ2-3	TRBV20-1	-	-	TGCAGTGCTTCAGCTGGGGCCTACACAGATACGCAGTATTTT	CSASAGAYTDTQYF
TRBJ2-1	TRBV4-1	-	-	TGCGCCAGCAGTGCCGGGAGTGGGGCGGGAAATGAGCAGTTCTTC	CASSAGSGAGNEQFF
TRBJ2-6	TRBV5-1	-	-	TGCGCCAGCAGCAAGGGACTCTACCCTGGGGCCAACGTCCTGACTTTC	CASSKGLYPGANVLTF
TRBJ1-2	TRBV15	TRBD1	-	TGTGCCACCAGCAGAGATAAGGGACAGGGTTATGGCTACACCTTC	CATSRDKGQGYGYTF
TRBJ2-3	TRBV7-2	-	-	TGTGCCAGCAGCTGGATGAGTGGACGGGCAGATACACAGTATTTT	CASSWMSGRADTQYF